This T cell receptor beta chain stems from a study of CD8 T cell repertoires and HIV-1 epitope variants. About the research overall: T cells were stimulated with Twenty-five Gag and Nef peptides separately. Controls included no peptide, Ebola AY9 epitope, and a CMV, EBV, flu pool. Tested: three Gag epitope families, Nef HW9 and YT9. Study-level points and caveats: Beta chains alone show antigen proliferation, not cytokine profile or function.

Assay: immunoSEQ multiplex PCR; the TCRdb copy retains only in-frame clones and omits some. The data hold 95,000 or so clones, with roughly four fifths observed a single time. The germline V gene encodes CDR1 GTSNPN and CDR2 SVGIG (reference sequence). The CDR3 runs to 12 residues. The V and J ends lost 0 bases and 8 bases respectively, with 7 bases between them. About this clone: The antigen remains undetermined.

The rearrangement uses TRBV30 and TRBJ1-4; unclear D gene. The origin of this receptor is a male donor with HIV. Sequenced input: uncultured baseline CD8+ T cells from peripheral blood mononuclear cells (PBMCs). CDR3 residues: CAWSVGEEKLFF. CDR3 sequence (DNA): TGTGCCTGGAGTGTTGGTGAGGAAAAACTGTTTTTT.